Below are 12 T cell receptor beta chains sequenced from a single sample in a study of shared clonotypes between healthy human individuals. Naive CD8 populations comprised CD45RO-negative cells positively selected for CCR7, excluding terminally differentiated effector memory CD45RA+ cells. TCRdb's table, derived via immunoSEQ multiplex PCR, lists solely in-frame clones and lacks some. The sample holds some 2,100,000 clones, 90% to 95% seen once. Material: naive CD8+ T cells from PBMCs. The receptors were sampled from a man in his late teens or twenties in good health. Some clones in this sample may be carry-over from other donors' samples.

The rearrangement links TRBV27 to TRBJ1-1, with 7 bases aligning to TRBD1. After removal of 4 bases from V and 0 bases from J, the junction contained 2 bases not matched to a gene. The germline V gene encodes CDR1 MNHEY and CDR2 SMNVEV (reference sequence). This CDR3 region has 14 residues. CDR3 loop: CASSSTGMNTEAFF. The CDR3 DNA sequence: TGTGCCAGCAGTTCGACAGGGATGAACACTGAAGCTTTCTTT.

This sequence joins TRBV13 and TRBJ1-1, with D unclear. The V gene's germline CDR1 is PRHDT and CDR2 FYEKMQ (reference sequence). This CDR3 spans 16 amino acids. The ends were cut back, 2 bases at V and 4 bases at J, with 17 bases in the middle. CDR3 in amino acids: CASSLLWTALGTEAFF. The DNA of the CDR3 is TGTGCCAGCAGCTTACTTTGGACGGCCTTAGGCACTGAAGCTTTCTTT.

The chain carries TRBV27 and TRBJ2-1; D is possibly TRBD1 (5 bases). CDR3 length: 17 amino acids. Germline V lookup: CDR1 MNHEY, CDR2 SMNVEV (reference sequence). Deletions cut 2 bases from V and 0 bases from J, with 14 bases between. CDR3 region: CASSLHPTASSYNEQFF. The CDR3 nucleotides read TGTGCCAGCAGTTTACACCCGACAGCGAGCTCCTACAATGAGCAGTTCTTC.

This sequence joins TRBV5-1 and TRBJ2-5; D is undetermined. Germline V gene sequence: CDR1 SGHRS, CDR2 YFSETQ. V lost 7 bases, J lost 4 bases, and 5 bases lay in between. The CDR3 totals 10 residues. CDR3 sequence: CASAGETQYF. The CDR3 nucleotides read TGCGCCAGCGCCGGAGAGACCCAGTACTTC.

This clone was recorded only once. The DNA of the CDR3 is TGTGCCAGCAGCCAAGGGGCGGCTAACTATGGCTACACCTTC. This sequence encodes CASSQGAANYGYTF. The chain couples TRBV11-2 to TRBJ1-2; TRBD1 might be the D (5 bases). Germline values: CDR1 SGHAT, CDR2 FQNNGV. This CDR3 has 14 amino acids. V was pared by 5 bases and J by 0 bases, with 10 bases between.

V gene TRBV13 combines with J gene TRBJ2-1; TRBD2 agrees at 10 bases. Germline V gene data show CDR1 as PRHDT and CDR2 as FYEKMQ (reference sequence). This CDR3 region has 16 residues. Unmatched junction bases numbered 3, after V lost 0 bases and J lost 4 bases. As DNA, the CDR3 is TGTGCCAGCAGCTTAGGCGGACTAGCGGTTTACAATGAGCAGTTCTTC. Its translation: CASSLGGLAVYNEQFF.

The chain couples TRBV4-1 to TRBJ1-4; weak D call: TRBD1 (6 bases). V was trimmed by 3 bases and J by 7 bases, leaving 12 bases between them. Per the germline V gene, CDR1 is MGHRA and CDR2 is YSYEKL. This CDR3 is built from 14 residues. The CDR3 sequence: CASSHETGFEKLFF. Written as DNA, the CDR3 is TGCGCCAGCAGCCATGAGACAGGATTTGAAAAACTGTTTTTT.

This chain links TRBV19 with TRBJ1-4, with D possibly being TRBD1 (5 bases). The CDR3 is made up of 17 amino acids. Trimming cost V 3 bases and J 0 bases, with 14 bases left between them. Germline CDR1 LNHDA, CDR2 SQIVND (reference sequence). CDR3 nucleotide sequence: TGTGCCAGTAGTATGGGGTCGGGGCCTGCAACTAATGAAAAACTGTTTTTT. This encodes CASSMGSGPATNEKLFF.

The chain recombines TRBV7-2 with TRBJ1-1, with D possibly being TRBD1 (5 bases). Trimming stripped 1 base from V and 1 base from J, with 10 bases between. This CDR3 is 15 amino acids long. CDR1 SGHTA and CDR2 FQGNSA come from the germline V gene. The CDR3: CASSLGQFTNTEAFF. Written as DNA, the CDR3 is TGTGCCAGCAGCTTAGGACAGTTCACGAACACTGAAGCTTTCTTT.

The chain combines TRBV7-9 with TRBJ1-2; the match to TRBD1 covers 7 bases. From germline, CDR1 is SEHNR and CDR2 FQNEAQ (reference sequence). The CDR3 loop spans 14 amino acids. The V and J ends lost 5 bases and 4 bases, in that order; junction bases with no gene match: 7. CDR3 in amino acids: CASSGGTEFYGYTF. The CDR3 nucleotides are TGTGCCAGCAGCGGAGGGACAGAGTTCTATGGCTACACCTTC.

The chain employs TRBV27 and TRBJ2-2, with a weak D call TRBD2 (5 bases). The germline V and J ends were trimmed by 5 bases and 6 bases, with 19 bases remaining between them. The CDR3 runs 16 residues. From germline, CDR1 is MNHEY and CDR2 SMNVEV (reference sequence). The CDR3 spells CASSAAIGLDPGELFF. DNA for the CDR3: TGTGCCAGCAGTGCCGCAATTGGACTGGATCCCGGGGAGCTGTTTTTT.

V is TRBV30 and J is TRBJ1-2; D uncertain. The V gene's germline CDR1 is GTSNPN and CDR2 SVGIG (reference sequence). With 1 base removed from V and 0 bases from J, the gap between germline ends came to 21 bases. This CDR3 is 18 amino acids long. The CDR3 region is CAWSANAVAGVANYGYTF. Written as DNA, the CDR3 is TGTGCCTGGAGTGCGAACGCAGTGGCGGGAGTTGCTAACTATGGCTACACCTTC.